This T cell receptor beta chain originates from a study of regulatory T cells in long-lasting Graves disease. Study-level findings and limits: Authors noted too few samples as a limitation.

Arm-PCR of CDR3 regions and iRepertoire HTBI primers were used to build TCR beta libraries. One entry per CDR3 protein, called by TCRdb with MiXCR from the multiplex PCR reads. The table lists 300,000 to 500,000 distinct CDR3 sequences, around 21% of them singletons. As concerns this clonotype: The antigen remains undetermined.

The time point is: persistent/refractory GD, antithyroid drugs over 5 years with positive TRAb. With RNA extracted from PBMCs as input, the TCR library was made. Trimming cost V 6 bases and J 7 bases; bases outside gene matches: 5. From germline, CDR1 is SGHTA and CDR2 FQGNSA. The CDR3 consists of 14 residues. This chain joins TRBV7-2 and TRBJ1-6; 8 bases align to TRBD1. Here the sequenced sample was peripheral blood mononuclear cells (PBMCs), taken when the disease was refractory, from a patient treated with antithyroid drugs. The clonotype comes from a female donor with Graves disease. The DNA of the CDR3 is TGTGCCAGCAGGTTGACAGGGGAAAATTCACCCCTCCACTTT. As protein: CASRLTGENSPLHF.